The 8 T cell receptor beta chains presented below share a single source sample, sequenced in a study of neurological immune-mediated disorders. TCRdb ran MiXCR on the 5' RACE reads and lists one entry per CDR3 protein. The repertoire holds about 79,000 distinct CDR3 sequences, with 13% to 15% as singletons. The sample comprised PBMCs. These receptors were obtained from a woman aged 50 to 60 in good health.

To note about this clonotype: Germline is not matched at one junction end, which may reflect a read error. The genes are TRBV7-8 and TRBJ2-3; TRBD2 is a possible D gene (6 bases). The CDR3 has 19 residues. From germline, CDR1 is SGHVS and CDR2 FQNEAQ. The CDR3 protein is CAISLYLRDQRAERNTQYF. In nucleotides, the CDR3 is TGTGCCATCAGCTTATATCTCCGGGACCAGCGGGCCGAGCGGAATACGCAGTATTTT. The whole variable domain, filled in from reference TRBV7-8 and TRBJ2-3, reads GAGVSQSPRYKVAKRGQDVALRCDPISGHVSLFWYQQALGQGPEFLTYFQNEAQLDKSGLPSDRFFAERPEGSVSTLKIQRTQQEDSAVYLCAISLYLRDQRAERNTQYFGPGTRLTVL.

Remarks on this clonotype: The junction shows a germline mismatch at one end, possibly a read error. The chain carries TRBV16 and TRBJ1-1; TRBD1 might be the D (5 bases). The CDR3 is made up of 15 amino acids. CDR1 is KGHSY, CDR2 FQNENV, per germline. The CDR3 reads CASSQLRAGRTEGFF. The DNA of the CDR3 is TGTGCCAGCAGCCAGTTAAGGGCGGGGCGGACTGAAGGTTTCTTT.

This clonotype was counted at least ten times. The chain joins TRBV12-3 or TRBV12-4 to TRBJ2-7; D unresolved. Trimming removed 1 base at V and 2 bases at J, with 9 bases between. The CDR3 covers 14 residues. Written as DNA, the CDR3 is TGTGCCAGCAGTTTAGTAGGACGGACCTACGAGCAGTACTTC. It encodes CASSLVGRTYEQYF.

This clonotype was found many times. The CDR3 loop reads CASSLAQGGEAFF. The CDR3 nucleotides read TGCGCCAGCAGCTTGGCACAGGGCGGTGAAGCTTTCTTT. J is TRBJ1-1 and V is TRBV5-1; perhaps TRBD1 as D (6 bases). This CDR3 has 13 amino acids. The V and J ends lost 0 bases and 7 bases respectively, with 10 bases between them. Per the germline V gene, CDR1 is SGHRS and CDR2 is YFSETQ.

In this sample, this clonotype turned up many times. The chain links TRBV6-5 to TRBJ2-1; possible D gene TRBD1, 6 bases. This CDR3 comprises 15 residues. V was pared by 2 bases and J by 3 bases, with 11 bases between. Germline lookup yields CDR1 MNHEY and CDR2 SVGAGI. DNA for the CDR3: TGTGCCAGCAGTTACAGTTCAGGGGTCTACAATGAGCAGTTCTTC. Residues: CASSYSSGVYNEQFF.

This clonotype was counted ten times or more. The chain is built from TRBV5-1 and TRBJ2-3; no clear D gene. From germline, CDR1 is SGHRS and CDR2 YFSETQ. The CDR3 extends over 14 amino acids. V lost 6 bases and J lost 1, with 12 bases in between. The CDR3 bases are TGCGCCAGCAACCCATCGGCGGGCACAGATACGCAGTATTTT. Its protein is CASNPSAGTDTQYF.

The table lists this clonotype with many counts. The gene calls are TRBV15 and TRBJ2-7, with 12 bases that match TRBD1. The CDR3 runs to 16 residues. Germline CDR1 is LNHNV and CDR2 is YYDKDF (reference sequence). V shed 0 bases, J shed 7 bases, and the junction held 7 bases outside the gene matches. The CDR3 region is CATSRDQRDRGQEQYF. CDR3 nucleotides: TGTGCCACCAGCAGAGATCAGCGGGACAGGGGGCAAGAGCAGTACTTC.

This clonotype has ten or more counts. J is TRBJ1-5 and V is TRBV10-3; D is possibly TRBD1 (6 bases). The V gene lost 3 bases and the J gene lost 1 base, with 10 bases spanning the gap. CDR1 ENHRY and CDR2 SYGVKD come from the germline V gene. This CDR3 comprises 15 residues. The CDR3 DNA follows: TGTGCCATCAGTGACAGGGGTGAGAGCAATCAGCCCCAGCATTTT. The encoded protein is CAISDRGESNQPQHF.